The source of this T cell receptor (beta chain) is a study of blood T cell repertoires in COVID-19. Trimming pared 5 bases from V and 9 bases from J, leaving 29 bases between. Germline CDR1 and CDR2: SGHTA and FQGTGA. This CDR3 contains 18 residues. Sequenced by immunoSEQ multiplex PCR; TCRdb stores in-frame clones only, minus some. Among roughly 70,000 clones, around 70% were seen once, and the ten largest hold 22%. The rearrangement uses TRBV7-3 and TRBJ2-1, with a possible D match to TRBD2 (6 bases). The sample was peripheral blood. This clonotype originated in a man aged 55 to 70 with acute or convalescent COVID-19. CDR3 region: CASSPHEGLMDGDGEQFF. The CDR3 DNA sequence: TGTGCCAGCAGCCCCCACGAGGGACTGATGGATGGGGATGGTGAGCAGTTCTTC. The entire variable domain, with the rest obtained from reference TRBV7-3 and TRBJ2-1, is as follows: GAGVSQTPSNKVTEKGKYVELRCDPISGHTALYWYRQSLGQGPEFLIYFQGTGAADDSGLPNDRFFAVRPEGSVSTLKIQRTERGDSAVYLCASSPHEGLMDGDGEQFFGPGTRLTVL.